The next 24 T cell receptor beta chains were all read from a single sample in a study of Tregs in tolerant kidney transplant recipients. Using immunoSEQ multiplex PCR, the repertoire was profiled, and TCRdb retains in-frame clones only, with some absent. There are about 16,000 clones in the sample, with less than 4% held by the top ten. Recipients received nonmyeloablative bone marrow transplants from related graft donors, with transient mixed chimerism. The sample consisted of CD4+ T cells from blood (PBMCs), taken 12 months after the transplant. The receptors originated from a human patient who received a combined kidney and bone marrow transplant. Some T cells may have come from the graft donor.

Regarding this clone: The read is 3 residues too short to cover the CDR3 end, so that end is filled in from the germline J gene. The V gene is TRBV2, the J gene TRBJ2-7, with 9 bases matching TRBD1. The V segment lost 6 bases and the J segment 5 bases; nucleotides outside the gene matches: 11. The CDR3 has 15 amino acids. From germline, CDR1 is SNHLY and CDR2 FYNNEI. CDR3 DNA (partial): TGTGCCAGCAGAAGAAGCCGGGACAGGGTCCACGAG. It yields the protein CASRRSRDRVHE. The entire CDR3 protein reads CASRRSRDRVHEQYF.

Points on this clone: The read stops 3 residues short of the end of the CDR3; the missing end is completed from the germline J gene. The chain joins TRBV18 to TRBJ1-4; D possibly corresponds to TRBD1 (5 bases). The CDR3 spans 14 residues. The V end was cut by 3 bases, the J end by 1 base, with 6 bases between. Per the germline V gene, CDR1 is KGHSH and CDR2 is LQKENI. The CDR3 DNA, read in part, is TGTGCCAGCTCACCGGGGGGAACTAATGAAAAA. As protein: CASSPGGTNEK. The whole CDR3 reads CASSPGGTNEKLFF.

As regards this clone: The read ends 3 residues before the CDR3 terminus; that terminus is restored from the germline J gene. The rearrangement links TRBV11-2 to TRBJ1-2; possibly TRBD1 for D (5 bases). The V end lost 3 bases, the J end lost 2 bases, and 10 bases lay between the germline ends. Germline-derived CDR1 and CDR2 are SGHAT and FQNNGV. This CDR3 is 14 amino acids long. The CDR3 DNA, read in part, is TGTGCCAGCAGCTTGCAGGGCACGAACTATGGC. It is translated as CASSLQGTNYG. The CDR3, in full, reads CASSLQGTNYGYTF.

To note about this clone: The read terminates 3 residues before the CDR3 end, so the remaining end is supplied by the germline J gene. The J gene is TRBJ1-5, the V gene TRBV20-1; D might be TRBD1 (5 bases). Trimming took 6 bases from V and 1 from J, leaving 13 bases between them. The CDR3 spans 14 residues. Germline CDR1 is DFQATT and CDR2 is SNEGSKA (reference sequence). The covered CDR3 bases are TGCAGTGCCCCACTCGGGGGGAGCAATCAGCCC. Residues: CSAPLGGSNQP. In full, the CDR3 is CSAPLGGSNQPQHF.

Points on this clone: The read terminates 3 residues ahead of where the CDR3 ends, so the germline J gene completes it. V gene TRBV28 combines with J gene TRBJ2-2; TRBD2 aligns across 10 bases. Germline CDR1 and CDR2: MDHEN and SYDVKM. V shed 8 bases and J 7 bases; nucleotides not matched to a gene: 7. There are 14 residues in the CDR3. CDR3 sequence: CASASGSTSGELFF. CDR3 DNA (partial): TGTGCCAGCGCTAGCGGGAGCACAAGCGGGGAG.

Worth noting for this clone: With the read ending 3 residues before the CDR3 end, the germline J gene is used to fill in that end. The chain couples TRBV7-3 to TRBJ2-5; 10 nucleotides match TRBD2. CDR3 size: 16 residues. Trimming took 1 base from V and 5 from J; bases not matched to a gene: 7. The germline CDR1 and CDR2 sequences are SGHTA and FQGTGA. The CDR3: CASSLSLAGVGETQYF. The sequenced part of the CDR3 DNA is TGTGCCAGCAGCTTAAGTCTAGCGGGAGTCGGGGAGACC.

Concerning this clone: The CDR3 is cut off 3 residues early in the read; its end comes from the germline J gene. The chain links TRBV11-2 to TRBJ2-1; TRBD2 might be the D (5 bases). Deletions cut 6 bases from V and 1 base from J, with 10 bases between. Germline V CDR1 and CDR2: SGHAT, FQNNGV. The CDR3 loop spans 14 amino acids. This CDR3 reads CASRAGLSYNEQFF. The DNA read from the CDR3 is TGTGCCAGCAGGGCTGGACTTTCCTACAATGAG.

A word on this clone: The read stops 3 residues short of the end of the CDR3; the missing end is completed from the germline J gene. The chain recombines TRBV20-1 with TRBJ2-5; 8 nucleotides agree with TRBD2. This CDR3 comprises 14 residues. The germline gives CDR1 DFQATT, CDR2 SNEGSKA (reference sequence). V shed 6 bases and J 4 bases; nucleotides not matched to a gene: 10. The CDR3 bases that were read are TGCAGTGCCCCCGAGGGGACTAGAGGAGAGACC. Protein: CSAPEGTRGET. The full CDR3 protein reads CSAPEGTRGETQYF.

By frequency, this clone is medium-sized. The read ends 3 residues shy of where the CDR3 ends; the end is completed using the germline J gene. The chain uses TRBV9 and TRBJ1-6, with TRBD1 as a possible D gene (5 bases). Germline CDR1 and CDR2: SGDLS and YYNGEE. The V and J ends lost 0 bases and 7 bases respectively, with 8 bases between them. This CDR3 spans 14 amino acids. The DNA read from the CDR3 is TGTGCCAGCAGCGTAGCCAGGGAGAATTCACCC. Translated: CASSVARENSP. The whole CDR3 sequence reads CASSVARENSPLHF.

Note on this clone: Read coverage stops 3 residues before the CDR3 terminus; the germline J gene supplies the remainder. The chain couples TRBV7-3 to TRBJ2-1; 9 bases fit TRBD2. V shed 0 bases, J shed 3 bases, and the junction held 3 bases outside the gene matches. The CDR3 has 16 residues. Germline CDR1 and CDR2: SGHTA and FQGTGA. The CDR3 loop reads CASSLTALAGYNEQFF. The sequenced CDR3 bases are TGTGCCAGCAGCTTAACGGCACTAGCGGGCTACAATGAG.

Comment on this clone: The sequenced fragment ends 3 residues before the CDR3 boundary, so the rest is inferred from the germline J gene. V usage is TRBV20-1 and J usage is TRBJ2-7, with TRBD2 matching 15 bases. The V segment lost 8 bases and the J segment 2 bases; nucleotides outside the gene matches: 13. Germline V CDR1 and CDR2: DFQATT, SNEGSKA (reference sequence). The CDR3 loop spans 17 amino acids. The CDR3 DNA, read in part, is TGCAGTCCCCGGACAGGGACTAGCGGGAGGCCCCCCTACGAG. The encoded protein is CSPRTGTSGRPPYE. From start to end, the CDR3 is CSPRTGTSGRPPYEQYF.

Concerning this clone: The CDR3 end lies 3 residues beyond the end of the read and is filled in from the germline J gene. The gene calls are TRBV5-1 and TRBJ1-1; possibly TRBD1 for D (5 bases). The CDR3 covers 15 residues. In germline, CDR1 is SGHRS, CDR2 YFSETQ. Trimming removed 0 bases from V and 6 bases from J, with 15 bases in between. The DNA read from the CDR3 is TGCGCCAGCAGCTTGGAGCCAGGGATTAACGCTGAA. It yields the protein CASSLEPGINAE. The complete CDR3 protein is CASSLEPGINAEAFF.

Comments on this clone: The CDR3 goes on 3 residues after the read ends, and that part is filled in from the germline J gene. The chain couples TRBV10-3 to TRBJ2-3, with TRBD1 matching over 9 bases. The ends lost 2 bases at V and 2 bases at J; junction bases unmatched: 2. The CDR3 has 15 amino acids. The germline gives CDR1 ENHRY, CDR2 SYGVKD. CDR3 DNA (partial): TGTGCCATCAGTGAGGGACAGGGGAACACAGATACG. It is translated as CAISEGQGNTDT. The CDR3 as a whole reads CAISEGQGNTDTQYF.

Partial CDR3 DNA: TGCAGTGCTACCGGGACTAGCGGGATTGAG. This sequence encodes CSATGTSGIE. The entire CDR3 is CSATGTSGIEQFF. The V call is TRBV20-1, the J call TRBJ2-1, with 13 bases aligning to TRBD2. The CDR3 is cut off 3 residues early in the read; its end comes from the germline J gene. After removal of 4 bases from V and 9 bases from J, the junction contained 3 bases not matched to a gene. The CDR3 runs to 13 residues. Germline V gene data show CDR1 as DFQATT and CDR2 as SNEGSKA (reference sequence).

Points on this clone: The sequenced fragment ends 3 residues before the CDR3 boundary, so the rest is inferred from the germline J gene. The genes are TRBV12-3 or TRBV12-4 and TRBJ2-1; 7 bases agree with TRBD1. V was pared by 5 bases and J by 5 bases, with 12 bases of the junction left unmatched. The CDR3 consists of 16 residues. CDR3 DNA (partial): TGTGCCAGCAGTCCAAATACCGGACAGGAACACAATGAG. Translated, it gives CASSPNTGQEHNE. The complete CDR3 sequence is CASSPNTGQEHNEQFF.

A note on this clone: The sequence runs out 3 residues before the end of the CDR3; the remainder is reconstructed from the germline J gene. The chain combines TRBV29-1 with TRBJ1-1; TRBD1 agrees at 7 bases. CDR1 and CDR2 from the germline V gene are SQVTM and ANQGSEA. The CDR3 length is 13 residues. Trimming removed 7 bases from V and 4 bases from J; junction bases left unmatched: 9. The CDR3 spells CSARQGTSTEAFF. Incomplete CDR3 DNA: TGCAGCGCAAGACAGGGTACGAGCACTGAA.

On this clone: Coverage ceases 3 residues before the CDR3 finishes, and the germline J gene fills in the end. V gene TRBV11-3 combines with J gene TRBJ2-3; no firm D call. The CDR3 length is 13 residues. The germline V and J ends were trimmed by 5 bases and 1 base, with 7 bases remaining between them. Germline lookup yields CDR1 SGHNT and CDR2 YENEEA. Partial CDR3 DNA: TGTGCCAGCAGCCATAGAGGCACAGATACG. It encodes CASSHRGTDT. The full CDR3 is CASSHRGTDTQYF.

In the case of this clone: The missing CDR3 end, 3 residues past where the read stops, is filled in from the germline J gene. The rearrangement joins TRBV18 to TRBJ1-3; 11 nucleotides match TRBD1. CDR3 length: 18 residues. Trimming removed 3 bases from V and 0 bases from J; junction bases left unmatched: 7. Per the germline V gene, CDR1 is KGHSH and CDR2 is LQKENI. The sequenced part of the CDR3 DNA is TGTGCCAGCTCACCTTCAGATGGACAGGGGGCCTCTGGAAACACC. It yields the protein CASSPSDGQGASGNT. The complete CDR3 reads CASSPSDGQGASGNTIYF. Full variable domain (remainder filled in from reference TRBV18 and TRBJ1-3): NAGVMQNPRHLVRRRGQEARLRCSPMKGHSHVYWYRQLPEEGLKFMVYLQKENIIDESGMPKERFSAEFPKEGPSILRIQQVVRGDSAAYFCASSPSDGQGASGNTIYFGEGSWLTVV.

As concerns this clone: The read ends 3 residues before the CDR3 terminus; that terminus is restored from the germline J gene. The J gene is TRBJ1-5, the V gene TRBV19; TRBD1 is a possible D gene (6 bases). The V gene's germline CDR1 is LNHDA and CDR2 SQIVND (reference sequence). Trimming removed 6 bases from V and 7 bases from J, with 19 bases in between. CDR3 size: 15 residues. CDR3 bases read: TGTGCCAGTAGCACCTACAGGGTTGTTTGGCAGCCC. Translation: CASSTYRVVWQP. The entire CDR3 protein reads CASSTYRVVWQPQHF.

Concerning this clone itself: From the germline J gene comes the end of the CDR3, since the read stops 3 residues before it. The genes are TRBV11-3 and TRBJ2-1; D unresolved. This CDR3 is 15 amino acids long. The germline CDR1 and CDR2 sequences are SGHNT and YENEEA. The V end lost 1 base, the J end lost 2 bases, and 9 bases lay between the germline ends. CDR3 DNA (partial): TGTGCCAGCAGCTTAGGCAGAGGTCCCTACAATGAG. This sequence encodes CASSLGRGPYNE. The full CDR3 reads CASSLGRGPYNEQFF.

CDR3 protein: CASTAGSEAFF. The CDR3 bases that were read are TGTGCCAGCACCGCGGGGTCGGAA. The V and J genes are TRBV2 and TRBJ1-1, with D hard to call. The observed sequence ends 3 residues before the CDR3 terminus, with the missing tail filled in from the germline J gene. This CDR3 comprises 11 residues. CDR1 is SNHLY, CDR2 FYNNEI, per germline.

A remark on this clone: The read ends 3 residues early relative to the CDR3; the germline J gene fills the gap. This rearrangement joins TRBV5-1 to TRBJ2-2; D not resolved. Germline-derived CDR1 and CDR2 are SGHRS and YFSETQ. The ends were cut back, 1 base at V and 1 base at J, with 8 bases in the middle. This CDR3 comprises 15 residues. Partial CDR3 DNA: TGCGCCAGCAGCTTGTGGTCAGAGAACACCGGGGAG. This gives the protein CASSLWSENTGE. The full CDR3 protein reads CASSLWSENTGELFF.

A remark on this clone: At one of its ends the junction is not consistent with the germline gene, which may arise from a read error. From the germline J gene comes the end of the CDR3, since the read stops 3 residues before it. The rearrangement uses TRBV7-7 and TRBJ2-5; TRBD2 matches 7 bases. Germline V gene lookup returns CDR1 SSHAT and CDR2 FNYEAQ (reference sequence). This CDR3 has 15 amino acids. The covered CDR3 bases are TGTGCCAGCGGCTTGGGGGGGACTAAAGGAGAGACC. This codes for CASGLGGTKGET. The whole CDR3 is CASGLGGTKGETQYF.

Comment on this clone: The read terminates 3 residues ahead of where the CDR3 ends, so the germline J gene completes it. This chain connects TRBV28 to TRBJ2-5; D is perhaps TRBD2 (6 bases). Germline CDR1 is MDHEN and CDR2 is SYDVKM. CDR3 length equals 14 residues. The V end was cut by 6 bases, the J end by 5 bases, with 16 bases between. CDR3 DNA (partial): TGTGCCAGCAGCCGCCTTCGGGGGTGGGAGACC. Translation: CASSRLRGWET. The entire CDR3 reads CASSRLRGWETQYF. The complete variable domain, with remaining parts taken from reference TRBV28 and TRBJ2-5, reads DVKVTQSSRYLVKRTGEKVFLECVQDMDHENMFWYRQDPGLGLRLIYFSYDVKMKEKGDIPEGYSVSREKKERFSLILESASTNQTSMYLCASSRLRGWETQYFGPGTRLLVL.